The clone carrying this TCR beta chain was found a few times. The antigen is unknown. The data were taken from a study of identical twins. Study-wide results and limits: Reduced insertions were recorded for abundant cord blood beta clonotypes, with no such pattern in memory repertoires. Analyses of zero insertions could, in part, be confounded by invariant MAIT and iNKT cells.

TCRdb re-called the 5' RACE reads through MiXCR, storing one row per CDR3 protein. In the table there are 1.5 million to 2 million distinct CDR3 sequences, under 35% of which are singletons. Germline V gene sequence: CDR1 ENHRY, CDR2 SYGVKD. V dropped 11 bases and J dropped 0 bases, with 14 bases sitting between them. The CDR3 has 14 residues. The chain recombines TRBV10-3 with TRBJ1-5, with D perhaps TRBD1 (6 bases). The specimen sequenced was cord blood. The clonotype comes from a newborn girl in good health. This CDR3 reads CASHREASNQPQHF. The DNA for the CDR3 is TGTGCCTCCCACAGGGAGGCTAGCAATCAGCCCCAGCATTTT.